The present TCR beta chain was sequenced within a study of blood T cell repertoires in COVID-19. Sequencing was performed with immunoSEQ multiplex PCR; in TCRdb, only in-frame clones are kept and a portion is missing. The data contain about 220,000 clones, approximately 86% of them seen just once; the ten biggest clones take up around 3.5%. Germline V CDR1 and CDR2: GTSNPN, SVGIG (reference sequence). The CDR3 sequence is 15 residues long. V trimming: 6 bases; J trimming: 0 bases; junction bases outside the gene matches: 8. The TCR sequence derives from an elderly woman with acute or convalescent COVID-19. The sample comprised peripheral blood. This chain links TRBV30 with TRBJ1-3; 7 nucleotides match TRBD1. CDR3 nucleotide sequence: TGTGCCTGTGGGTGGGACAGCGACTCTGGAAACACCATATATTTT. Residues: CACGWDSDSGNTIYF.